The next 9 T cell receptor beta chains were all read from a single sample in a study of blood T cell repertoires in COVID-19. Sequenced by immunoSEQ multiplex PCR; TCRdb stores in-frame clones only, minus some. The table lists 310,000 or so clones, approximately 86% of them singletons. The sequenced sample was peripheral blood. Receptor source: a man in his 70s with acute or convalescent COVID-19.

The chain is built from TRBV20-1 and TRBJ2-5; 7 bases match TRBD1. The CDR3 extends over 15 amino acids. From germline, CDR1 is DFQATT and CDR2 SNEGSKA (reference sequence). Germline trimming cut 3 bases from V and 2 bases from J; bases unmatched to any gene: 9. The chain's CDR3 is CSASNGTALQETQYF. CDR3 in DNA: TGCAGTGCTAGTAATGGGACAGCGCTGCAAGAGACCCAGTACTTC.

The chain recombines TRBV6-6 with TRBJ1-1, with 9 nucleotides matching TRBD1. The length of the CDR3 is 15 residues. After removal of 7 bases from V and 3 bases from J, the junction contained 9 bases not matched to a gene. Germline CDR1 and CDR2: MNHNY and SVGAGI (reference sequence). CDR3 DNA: TGTGCCAGCAACCCGGGACAGGGTTCGTACACTGAAGCTTTCTTT. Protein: CASNPGQGSYTEAFF.

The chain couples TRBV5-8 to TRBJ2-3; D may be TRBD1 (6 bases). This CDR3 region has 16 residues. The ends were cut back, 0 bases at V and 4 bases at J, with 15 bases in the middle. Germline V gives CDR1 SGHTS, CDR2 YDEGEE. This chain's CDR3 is CASSLGQGPRSDTQYF. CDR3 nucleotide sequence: TGTGCCAGCAGCTTGGGGCAGGGGCCTCGTTCAGATACGCAGTATTTT.

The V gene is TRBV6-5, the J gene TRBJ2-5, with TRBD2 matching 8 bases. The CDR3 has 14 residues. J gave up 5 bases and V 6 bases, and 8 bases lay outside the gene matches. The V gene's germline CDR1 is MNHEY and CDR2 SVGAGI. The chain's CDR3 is CASRVGGASETQYF. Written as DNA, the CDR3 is TGTGCCAGCAGAGTCGGGGGGGCCTCTGAGACCCAGTACTTC.

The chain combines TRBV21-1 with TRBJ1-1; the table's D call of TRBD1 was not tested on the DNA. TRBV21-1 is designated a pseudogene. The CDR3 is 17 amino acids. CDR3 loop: CASSKEGDSRMNTEAFF. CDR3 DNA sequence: TGTGCCAGCAGCAAAGAGGGGGACAGCAGGATGAACACTGAAGCTTTCTTT.

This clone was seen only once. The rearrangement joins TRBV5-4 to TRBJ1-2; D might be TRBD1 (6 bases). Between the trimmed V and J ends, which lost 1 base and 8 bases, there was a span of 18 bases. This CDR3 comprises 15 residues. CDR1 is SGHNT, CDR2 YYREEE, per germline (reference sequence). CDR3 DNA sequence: TGTGCCAGCAGCTTGACAGGGATTATGGGTCAGGGCTACACCTTC. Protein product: CASSLTGIMGQGYTF.

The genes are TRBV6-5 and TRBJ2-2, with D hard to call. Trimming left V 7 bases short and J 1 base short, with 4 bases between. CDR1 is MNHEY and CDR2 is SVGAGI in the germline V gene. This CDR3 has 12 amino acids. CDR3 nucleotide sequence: TGTGCCAGCACAGGGAACACCGGGGAGCTGTTTTTT. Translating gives CASTGNTGELFF.

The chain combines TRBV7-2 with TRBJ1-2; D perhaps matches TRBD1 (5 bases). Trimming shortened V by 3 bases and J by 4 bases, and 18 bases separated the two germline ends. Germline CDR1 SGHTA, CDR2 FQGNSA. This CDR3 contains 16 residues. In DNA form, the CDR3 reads TGTGCCAGCAGCTTGTCGAGGGACTTTGTAGGCTATGGCTACACCTTC. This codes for CASSLSRDFVGYGYTF.

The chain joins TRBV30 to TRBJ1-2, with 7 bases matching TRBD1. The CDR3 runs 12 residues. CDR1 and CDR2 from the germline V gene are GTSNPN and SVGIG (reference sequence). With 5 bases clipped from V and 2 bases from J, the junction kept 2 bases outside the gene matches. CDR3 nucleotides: TGTGCCTGGGAGACAGGGAACTATGGCTACACCTTC. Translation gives CAWETGNYGYTF.